Included here is one T cell receptor beta chain sequence, with context. Antigen specificity is unknown. These data originate in a study of cytomegalovirus exposure and HLA in healthy donors. Overall study context: HLA-typed donors were the source of some 85 million unique TCRs, which an early data release held. General study points: In a later analysis, TCR association rates varied by HLA locus: DRB1 most, HLA-C fewest. Later analysis associated a missense DCLRE1C variant with TCR beta V- and J-gene trimming. Most TCR sequences showed up rarely, but some public TCRs showed up in many donors.

60 Vbeta and 13 Jbeta primers were used in PCR. TCRdb's copy holds only in-frame clones and misses some; the assay was immunoSEQ multiplex PCR. Of 150,000 to 200,000 clones in the sample, more than 70% were seen once. The CDR3 runs to 19 residues. Trimming removed 1 base from V and 5 bases from J, with 26 bases in between. The germline CDR1 and CDR2 sequences are SGHTA and FQGNSA. This chain connects TRBV7-2 to TRBJ1-2; D might be TRBD1 (6 bases). Sequencing was carried out using PBMCs. The sequence was obtained from a boy younger than 10 in good health and CMV-seronegative. The chain's CDR3 is CASSLEPYGGQRRRYGYTF. The CDR3 region has the DNA TGTGCCAGCAGCTTAGAGCCCTACGGGGGGCAGCGAAGGCGGTATGGCTACACCTTC.